The sequence of this TCR beta chain was determined in a study of cytomegalovirus exposure and HLA in healthy donors. General study findings and limits: A few chains linked to CMV were shown in vitro to be specific for CMV antigens. Most TCRs appeared rarely, but some public TCRs recurred in many donors. Differences between HLA loci emerged in a later analysis of TCR association rates, with DRB1 most and HLA-C fewest.

The primer mix had 60 Vbeta and 13 Jbeta primers. Per the original methods: Roughly 10 million shared chains were among the approximately 87 million unique TCR beta chains that a later analysis counted. The table came from immunoSEQ multiplex PCR; TCRdb's copy has only in-frame clones and leaves some out. That table furnishes V, J and clone size, whereas the DNA furnished D and trimming. The sample yields over 150,000 clones, around 82% seen once. The CDR3 totals 12 residues. V shed 3 bases, J shed 6 bases, and the junction held 4 bases outside the gene matches. In germline, CDR1 is SQVTM, CDR2 ANQGSEA. As to this clone: Its target is not known.

The sample taken for sequencing was PBMCs. This sequence joins TRBV29-1 and TRBJ2-7, with 8 nucleotides matching TRBD1. The clonotype originates from a woman in her forties in good health and CMV-seropositive. The CDR3 here is CSVDQGAGEQYF. In DNA, the CDR3 is TGCAGCGTTGATCAGGGGGCGGGCGAGCAGTACTTC.